This T cell receptor beta chain derives from a study of metastatic and nonmetastatic thyroid tumors (dated by TCRdb to about 2020). Background for the entire study: Repertoires from peripheral blood and from tumor or nodule tissue samples of malignant and benign thyroid patients were compared.

No treatment had been received by any patient before thyroid surgery. The study retrospectively analysed patient clinical samples collected from the early 2010s to the late 2010s using T-cell receptor beta sequencing. Libraries were made using PCR. The reads were generated on an Illumina HiSeq 4000. High-throughput sequencing was used to profile the TCR beta-chain CDR3 region of every patient. On the authors' methods: CDR3 differences across clinicopathological groups were used to build a classifier for discriminating distant-metastatic papillary thyroid cancer patients. Repertoire diversity was assessed with the Shannon index, and tumor-blood repertoire similarity with the Morisita-Horn index. TCRdb reworked the public reads: Q25 trimming with fastp, MiXCR clone assembly, productive beta chains retained. These V and J calls rely on TCRdb rather than the paper's analysis. The sample table shows some 15,000 clones, and less than 4.5% are seen once. Together, the top ten hold 27% of the sample.

About this clone: This clone's antigen is unknown. No base quality values were provided; no much bigger clone lies one nucleotide off.

Based on the germline V gene (reference sequence), the CDR1 and CDR2 sequences are MNHNY and SVGAGI. From V the trimming removes 0 bases and from J it removes 0 bases, while the gene matches leave 2 bases of the junction unaccounted for. Including the terminal cysteine and phenylalanine, the CDR3 comprises 15 residues. Here the CDR3 DNA is all that survives: 45 bases in frame from base 1. Overall results and qualifications from the work: TCR beta diversity was reported as significantly higher in malignant tumors than in benign nodules, in both blood and tumor samples.

The receptor was isolated from a female donor with papillary thyroid cancer or a benign thyroid nodule (not recorded which). Some clones in this sample may be carry-over from other donors' samples. Sequencing was carried out using tumor tissue. The V gene is TRBV6-6 and the J gene is TRBJ2-7; TRBD2 aligns with 7 central bases. CDR3 sequence: CASSYSRGVSYEQYF. The DNA sequence is as follows: TGTGCCAGCAGTTACTCCCGGGGGGTCTCCTACGAGCAGTACTTC.